These 19 T cell receptor beta chains originate from one sample sequenced in a study of shared clonotypes between healthy human individuals. Libraries were prepared by immunoSEQ multiplex PCR; TCRdb keeps only in-frame clonotypes and omits some of them. The sample has 400,000 to 550,000 clones, around 79% seen once; the top ten hold less than 15%. The sample was PBMCs. These receptors originate from a woman aged 40 to 50 in good health. Some clones in this sample may be carry-over from other donors' samples.

V is TRBV20-1 and J is TRBJ2-7, with unresolved D. Germline CDR1 is DFQATT and CDR2 is SNEGSKA (reference sequence). The CDR3 totals 11 residues. V lost 4 bases to trimming and J lost 6 bases, with 10 bases between them. This CDR3 is CSATASPEQYF. In nucleotides, the CDR3 is TGCAGTGCTACGGCTTCGCCCGAGCAGTACTTC.

Regarding this clone: The junction departs from the called germline gene at one end, perhaps through a read error. CDR3 DNA: TGTGCCACCTCAGACCGACTAGTGGAGACCCAGTACTTC. This gives the protein CATSDRLVETQYF. J is TRBJ2-5 and V is TRBV18; tentatively, D is TRBD2 (6 bases). Germline V CDR1 and CDR2: KGHSH, LQKENI. CDR3 size: 13 residues. The full variable domain, in which reference TRBV18 and TRBJ2-5 provide the parts outside the CDR3, is NAGVMQNPRHLVRRRGQEARLRCSPMKGHSHVYWYRQLPEEGLKFMVYLQKENIIDESGMPKERFSAEFPKEGPSILRIQQVVRGDSAAYFCATSDRLVETQYFGPGTRLLVL.

This chain connects TRBV30 to TRBJ2-3; D remains ambiguous. Looked up from germline, CDR1 is GTSNPN and CDR2 is SVGIG (reference sequence). This CDR3 comprises 13 residues. Trimming removed 4 bases from V and 7 bases from J, with 15 bases in between. Written as DNA, the CDR3 is TGTGCCTGGACCTGGCCTGAGAGCAATACGCAGTATTTT. It is translated as CAWTWPESNTQYF.

The chain has TRBV27 and TRBJ2-4, with D perhaps being TRBD1 or TRBD2 (5 bases each). Trimming cost V 3 bases and J 0 bases, with 6 bases left between them. CDR3 length equals 14 residues. CDR1 MNHEY and CDR2 SMNVEV come from the germline V gene (reference sequence). CDR3 bases: TGTGCCAGCAGTTTCGGGGCAGCCAAAAACATTCAGTACTTC. It encodes CASSFGAAKNIQYF.

This rearrangement joins TRBV6-6 to TRBJ2-7, with TRBD1 matching over 7 bases. The CDR3 is 15 amino acids. Germline CDR1 and CDR2: MNHNY and SVGAGI (reference sequence). Unmatched junction bases numbered 10, after V lost 6 bases and J lost 2 bases. The CDR3 spells CASSSMEQGTYEQYF. As DNA, the CDR3 is TGTGCCAGCAGCTCGATGGAACAGGGGACCTACGAGCAGTACTTC.

This rearrangement joins TRBV13 to TRBJ2-7, with D uncertain. CDR1 is PRHDT and CDR2 is FYEKMQ in the germline V gene (reference sequence). V dropped 4 bases and J dropped 4 bases, with 11 bases sitting between them. This CDR3 is 13 amino acids long. This CDR3 reads CASSYKAGYEQYF. CDR3 sequence (DNA): TGTGCCAGCAGCTACAAGGCTGGATACGAGCAGTACTTC. Using reference TRBV13 and TRBJ2-7 for the parts outside the CDR3, the full variable domain is AAGVIQSPRHLIKEKRETATLKCYPIPRHDTVYWYQQGPGQDPQFLISFYEKMQSDKGSIPDRFSAQQFSDYHSELNMSSLELGDSALYFCASSYKAGYEQYFGPGTRLTVT.

This clone was observed once. The rearrangement joins TRBV9 to TRBJ1-2; 9 nucleotides agree with TRBD1. The CDR3 has 14 residues. CDR1 is SGDLS, CDR2 YYNGEE, per germline. V shed 4 bases, J shed 5 bases, and the junction held 6 bases outside the gene matches. The CDR3 DNA reads as TGTGCCAGCAGCCCGGGACAGGGCCTTTATGGCTACACCTTC. This translates into CASSPGQGLYGYTF.

The chain uses TRBV7-3 and TRBJ2-1; a possible D gene is TRBD2 (6 bases). The germline CDR1 and CDR2 sequences are SGHTA and FQGTGA. CDR3 length equals 15 residues. V was shortened by 5 bases and J by 8 bases, with 19 bases between the two germline ends. CDR3 in amino acids: CASSPKGKGGDEQFF. DNA of the CDR3: TGTGCCAGCAGCCCCAAGGGCAAGGGAGGAGATGAGCAGTTCTTC. The whole variable domain, remainder taken from reference TRBV7-3 and TRBJ2-1, is GAGVSQTPSNKVTEKGKYVELRCDPISGHTALYWYRQSLGQGPEFLIYFQGTGAADDSGLPNDRFFAVRPEGSVSTLKIQRTERGDSAVYLCASSPKGKGGDEQFFGPGTRLTVL.

This chain joins TRBV5-1 and TRBJ2-5; 7 nucleotides line up with TRBD2. Germline V lookup: CDR1 SGHRS, CDR2 YFSETQ. There are 15 residues in the CDR3. The V segment lost 4 bases and the J segment 3 bases; nucleotides outside the gene matches: 9. The CDR3 spells CASSPARGREETQYF. The CDR3 nucleotides read TGCGCCAGCAGCCCGGCGCGGGGGAGGGAAGAGACCCAGTACTTC.

This chain connects TRBV5-4 to TRBJ2-3; 8 nucleotides align to TRBD2. Losses at the gene ends were 4 bases for V and 1 base for J; bases not matched to a gene: 5. CDR1 and CDR2 (germline): SGHNT, YYREEE (reference sequence). This CDR3 region has 15 residues. The CDR3, as DNA: TGTGCCAGCAGCCGAAGCGGGAGAGGCACAGATACGCAGTATTTT. Its protein product is CASSRSGRGTDTQYF.

For this clone: Within the sample, other DNA sequences also encode this same CDR3. The V and J genes are TRBV10-3 and TRBJ2-1; TRBD2 matches 7 bases. The CDR3 has 16 residues. CDR1 and CDR2 from the germline V gene are ENHRY and SYGVKD. V shed 0 bases, J shed 1 base, and the junction held 3 bases outside the gene matches. The chain's CDR3 is CAISESTGGSYNEQFF. CDR3 DNA sequence: TGTGCCATCAGTGAGTCGACGGGGGGATCCTACAATGAGCAGTTCTTC.

This clone was counted between two and nine times. The CDR3 is CASRSAPPSYEQYF. CDR3 in DNA: TGTGCCAGCAGATCGGCACCTCCCTCCTACGAGCAGTACTTC. J is TRBJ2-7 and V is TRBV25-1; D remains unclear. V shed 6 bases and J shed 0 bases, with 12 bases lying between them. The CDR3 has 14 amino acids. Germline V CDR1 and CDR2: MGHDK, SYGVNS.

This sequence joins TRBV6-6 and TRBJ2-7; D perhaps matches TRBD2 (6 bases). Germline V gene data show CDR1 as MNHNY and CDR2 as SVGAGI (reference sequence). V gave up 0 bases and J gave up 2 bases, with 8 bases separating them. This CDR3 is 14 amino acids long. The DNA of the CDR3 is TGTGCCAGCAGTTACTCGGAGGGGCCCTACGAGCAGTACTTC. This translates into CASSYSEGPYEQYF.

The rearrangement links TRBV6-6 to TRBJ1-1; 8 bases are shared with TRBD1. Germline V gives CDR1 MNHNY, CDR2 SVGAGI (reference sequence). The V gene end was trimmed by 6 bases and the J gene end by 6 bases; junction bases not matched to a gene: 12. There are 15 residues in the CDR3. The chain's CDR3 is CASRTDRVVRAEAFF. In nucleotides, the CDR3 is TGTGCCAGCAGAACGGACAGGGTAGTTAGGGCTGAAGCTTTCTTT.

The V call is TRBV30, the J call TRBJ1-2; the D gene is possibly TRBD1 (5 bases). Germline CDR1 is GTSNPN and CDR2 is SVGIG (reference sequence). V was trimmed by 3 bases and J by 0 bases, leaving 14 bases between them. The CDR3 runs 15 residues. The CDR3 DNA is TGTGCCTGGAGCAGGGAAATAGGGGCTAACTATGGCTACACCTTC. Residues: CAWSREIGANYGYTF.

The rearrangement links TRBV4-2 to TRBJ2-7; 11 bases line up with TRBD2. The CDR3 is 17 amino acids. Germline V gene sequence: CDR1 LGHNA, CDR2 YNFKEQ. Trimming took 3 bases from V and 2 from J; bases not matched to a gene: 9. CDR3: CASSQRPGTSGPYEQYF. Here the CDR3 DNA reads TGTGCCAGCAGCCAGCGACCCGGGACTAGCGGTCCCTACGAGCAGTACTTC.

The chain is built from TRBV7-8 and TRBJ2-3; D is ambiguous. Trimming took 5 bases from V and 4 from J, leaving 13 bases between them. Germline CDR1 and CDR2: SGHVS and FQNEAQ. This CDR3 comprises 14 residues. The CDR3 coding sequence is TGTGCCAGCAGCCTTGTCACCTACTCAGATACGCAGTATTTT. It yields the protein CASSLVTYSDTQYF. Supplemented by reference TRBV7-8 and TRBJ2-3, the full variable domain reads GAGVSQSPRYKVAKRGQDVALRCDPISGHVSLFWYQQALGQGPEFLTYFQNEAQLDKSGLPSDRFFAERPEGSVSTLKIQRTQQEDSAVYLCASSLVTYSDTQYFGPGTRLTVL.

The chain has TRBV6-1 and TRBJ2-5; 7 bases are shared with TRBD1. Germline-derived CDR1 and CDR2 are MNHNS and SASEGT. The ends lost 4 bases at V and 2 bases at J; junction bases unmatched: 4. This CDR3 is built from 14 residues. The CDR3 DNA sequence: TGTGCCAGCAGTGCCGGACAGGCTCAAGAGACCCAGTACTTC. Its translation is CASSAGQAQETQYF.

The gene calls are TRBV25-1 and TRBJ2-2; D gene uncertain. The CDR3 runs to 12 residues. The V gene's germline CDR1 is MGHDK and CDR2 SYGVNS. V was trimmed by 8 bases and J by 4 bases, leaving 8 bases between them. The CDR3: CASGWGTGELFF. The CDR3, as DNA: TGTGCCAGCGGCTGGGGCACCGGGGAGCTGTTTTTT.